The 10 T cell receptor beta chains given below trace back to one sample, sequenced in a study of blood T cell repertoires in COVID-19. Generated by immunoSEQ multiplex PCR, the TCRdb table keeps only in-frame clones and is missing some. The sample holds tens of thousands of clones, 82% seen once. The sample comprised peripheral blood. These receptors were obtained from a human donor in a cohort sampled during active COVID-19.

The chain carries TRBV13 and TRBJ2-7; possibly TRBD1 for D (8 bases). V shed 8 bases and J shed 2 bases, with 16 bases lying between them. The CDR3 covers 14 residues. Germline values: CDR1 PRHDT, CDR2 FYEKMQ (reference sequence). The CDR3 protein is CASGIQGGPYEQYF. The CDR3, as DNA: TGTGCCAGCGGAATACAGGGGGGGCCCTACGAGCAGTACTTC.

This chain uses TRBV12-3 or TRBV12-4 with TRBJ1-2; the D gene is possibly TRBD1 (5 bases). V was shortened by 7 bases and J by 8 bases, with 14 bases between the two germline ends. The CDR3 contains 12 residues. The CDR3 loop is CASTLGGGGYTF. The CDR3 nucleotides read TGTGCCAGCACCCTGGGGGGAGGAGGCTACACCTTC.

As DNA, the CDR3 is TGTGCCAGCAGTTTCGACAGGGGGGACAAGGAGACCCAGTACTTC. Residues: CASSFDRGDKETQYF. The V call is TRBV7-3, the J call TRBJ2-5; 9 bases are shared with TRBD1. This CDR3 is 15 amino acids long. Germline trimming cut 6 bases from V and 5 bases from J; bases unmatched to any gene: 10. Germline CDR1 is SGHTA and CDR2 is FQGTGA.

This clone was found once. The chain joins TRBV7-8 to TRBJ2-3, with D possibly being TRBD1 (5 bases). CDR3 length equals 15 residues. Germline CDR1 SGHVS, CDR2 FQNEAQ. Deletions cut 5 bases from V and 2 bases from J, with 14 bases between. The CDR3, as DNA: TGTGCCAGCAGCCAGAGCTGGGGCAACACAGATACGCAGTATTTT. Translating gives CASSQSWGNTDTQYF.

This sequence joins TRBV29-1 and TRBJ2-2, with D possibly TRBD1 on 5 matching bases. This CDR3 has 14 residues. Germline V gene sequence: CDR1 SQVTM, CDR2 ANQGSEA. V was cut by 7 bases and J by 3 bases, with 15 bases left in between. The CDR3 sequence is CSADQGSYTGELFF. The CDR3 nucleotides are TGCAGCGCAGATCAGGGCTCGTACACCGGGGAGCTGTTTTTT.

The rearrangement uses TRBV28 and TRBJ1-5; the D is unclear. This CDR3 contains 13 residues. V was cut by 10 bases and J by 3 bases, with 13 bases left in between. Germline CDR1 and CDR2: MDHEN and SYDVKM. The chain's CDR3 is CATSPVINQPQHF. The CDR3 DNA sequence: TGTGCCACCAGCCCCGTTATCAATCAGCCCCAGCATTTT.

This chain connects TRBV5-6 to TRBJ2-5, with 8 bases aligning to TRBD2. V dropped 3 bases and J dropped 1; count of bases not matched to a gene: 5. The CDR3 is 15 residues long. Germline V lookup: CDR1 SGHDT, CDR2 YYEEEE. The CDR3 nucleotides read TGTGCCAGCAGCTCCCCAGCGGGGGCCCAAGAGACCCAGTACTTC. This encodes CASSSPAGAQETQYF.

This clone was found a few times. The chain is built from TRBV18 and TRBJ1-1; tentatively, D is TRBD1 (5 bases). V was clipped by 1 base and J by 5 bases, with 11 bases between them. Germline V CDR1 and CDR2: KGHSH, LQKENI. The CDR3 length is 14 residues. The CDR3 DNA follows: TGTGCCAGCTCACCACGAGGGGAGGGGACTGAAGCTTTCTTT. Translating gives CASSPRGEGTEAFF.

The count of this clone is one. The V call is TRBV4-1, the J call TRBJ2-2, with D possibly TRBD2 on 6 matching bases. CDR1 is MGHRA, CDR2 YSYEKL, per germline. Between the trimmed V and J ends, which lost 5 bases and 7 bases, there was a span of 17 bases. CDR3 length: 15 amino acids. DNA of the CDR3: TGCGCCAGCAGCTCGGAGGCTAGCGTGCACGGGGAGCTGTTTTTT. Protein sequence: CASSSEASVHGELFF.

The V gene is TRBV30, the J gene TRBJ2-2, with D perhaps TRBD2 (6 bases). CDR3 length equals 13 residues. The germline V gene has CDR1 GTSNPN and CDR2 SVGIG (reference sequence). V was shortened by 2 bases and J by 3 bases, with 7 bases between the two germline ends. The CDR3 nucleotides read TGTGCCTGGAGTTGGGGGGACACCGGGGAGCTGTTTTTT. Translated: CAWSWGDTGELFF.